These 5 T cell receptor beta chains were sequenced from one sample in a study of T cells in Graves' hyperthyroidism and ophthalmopathy. RNA transcripts served as the template for amplifying TCR beta CDR3 regions. First-round RT-PCR with HTBI primers amplified the TCR CDR3 region. TCRdb used MiXCR to reprocess the multiplex PCR reads, holding one entry per CDR3 protein. The sample records some 620,000 distinct CDR3 sequences, about a sixth being singletons. Sequencing input: blood. These receptor sequences come from a woman under 40 with Graves' hyperthyroidism.

This clonotype appeared many times. The genes are TRBV3-1 and TRBJ2-3, with D possibly being TRBD2 (6 bases). The V end was cut by 0 bases, the J end by 9 bases, with 13 bases between. In germline, CDR1 is LGHDT, CDR2 YNNKEL (reference sequence). CDR3 size: 14 residues. The CDR3 DNA sequence: TGTGCCAGCAGCCAAGATACTGGGGGGAGGACGCAGTATTTT. Its translation is CASSQDTGGRTQYF.

This chain links TRBV20-1 with TRBJ1-2; 8 positions agree with TRBD1. CDR1 DFQATT and CDR2 SNEGSKA come from the germline V gene (reference sequence). V shed 6 bases and J 0 bases; nucleotides not matched to a gene: 3. CDR3 length equals 13 residues. The CDR3 is CSATDRANYGYTF. In nucleotides, the CDR3 is TGCAGTGCAACGGACAGGGCTAACTATGGCTACACCTTC.

The chain has TRBV5-6 and TRBJ2-2, with D perhaps matching TRBD2 (6 bases). The CDR3 has 14 residues. Per the germline V gene, CDR1 is SGHDT and CDR2 is YYEEEE. Trimming stripped 3 bases from V and 9 bases from J, with 15 bases between. DNA for the CDR3: TGTGCCAGCAGCTGGGGGACTCTTACCAGGGAGCTGTTTTTT. Encoded protein: CASSWGTLTRELFF.

The table lists this clonotype with a few counts. The chain carries TRBV28 and TRBJ2-1; 8 positions match TRBD1. The V segment lost 3 bases and the J segment 2 bases; nucleotides outside the gene matches: 3. The CDR3 is 15 amino acids. In germline, CDR1 is MDHEN, CDR2 SYDVKM. CDR3 coding DNA: TGTGCCAGCAGTTTCCGGGGACAGGCCTACAATGAGCAGTTCTTC. Its translation is CASSFRGQAYNEQFF.

This clonotype was detected ten times or more. The chain couples TRBV2 to TRBJ2-7; unclear D gene. The CDR3 sequence is 11 residues long. V was trimmed by 8 bases and J by 2 bases, leaving 7 bases between them. CDR1 SNHLY and CDR2 FYNNEI come from the germline V gene. CDR3 region: CASSDPYEQYF. The DNA for the CDR3 is TGTGCCAGCTCCGACCCCTACGAGCAGTACTTC.